This entry features one T cell receptor beta chain sequence. Its antigen is currently unknown. The record originates from a study of cytotoxic CD8 clonotypes in ibrutinib-treated CLL. Study context: After treatment lasting a median approximately eleven months, range 6 to 36, response samples were collected.

V lost 1 base to trimming and J lost 5 bases, with 11 bases between them. CDR3 length equals 14 residues. Per germline, CDR1 SGHTA and CDR2 FQGNSA. Study findings and constraints: Public clonotypes were rare and shrank or held steady on treatment. Sample timing was unmatched between remission and later-progressing patients; lymph nodes unstudied.

Generated by immunoSEQ multiplex PCR, the TCRdb table keeps only in-frame clones and is missing some. The table lists about 310,000 clones, roughly 85% of them singletons, with 6.5% to 8.5% in the top ten. Frozen-stored PBMCs produced roughly 2 micrograms of genomic DNA for TCR beta libraries. This material consisted of PBMCs, taken before ibrutinib treatment. This sequence was found in a human donor with chronic lymphocytic leukemia. This chain connects TRBV7-2 to TRBJ1-2, with D perhaps TRBD1 (5 bases). The CDR3 sequence is CASSLEGRRYGYTF. As DNA, the CDR3 is TGTGCCAGCAGCTTAGAGGGGCGTCGGTATGGCTACACCTTC.